Reported below is one T cell receptor beta chain. The antigen remains undetermined. The germline CDR1 and CDR2 sequences are MNHEY and SVGAGI. The CDR3 spans 14 residues. Trimming stripped 2 bases from V and 4 bases from J, with 9 bases between. This record belongs to a study of T cell responses to AZD1222 COVID-19 vaccine. Measured with immunoSEQ multiplex PCR; TCRdb has only the in-frame clones, and not every one. The sample includes 160,000 or so clones, about 89% of them seen just once. Points from the study as a whole: Donors in the cohort were predominantly white British and more often female, and clonal diversity was possibly underestimated. Once two AZD1222 doses were given, Spike-specific TCR breadth and depth went up.

The genes are TRBV6-5 and TRBJ1-5, with unresolved D. The TCR was taken from an adult in good health. The sample consisted of peripheral blood, taken on day 0 of AZD1222 vaccination. CDR3 bases: TGTGCCAGCAGTTACGCTGGGAGTAATCAGCCCCAGCATTTT. Protein sequence: CASSYAGSNQPQHF.